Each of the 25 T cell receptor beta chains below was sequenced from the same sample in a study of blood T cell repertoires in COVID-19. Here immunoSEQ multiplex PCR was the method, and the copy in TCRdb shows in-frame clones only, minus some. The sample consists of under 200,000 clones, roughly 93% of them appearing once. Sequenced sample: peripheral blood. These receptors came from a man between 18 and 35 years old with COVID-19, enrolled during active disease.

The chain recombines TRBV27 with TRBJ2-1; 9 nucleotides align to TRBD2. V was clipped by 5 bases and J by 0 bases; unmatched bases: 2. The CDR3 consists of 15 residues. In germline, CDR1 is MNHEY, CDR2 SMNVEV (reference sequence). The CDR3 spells CASSKLAGSYNEQFF. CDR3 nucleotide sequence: TGTGCCAGCAGTAAACTAGCGGGCTCCTACAATGAGCAGTTCTTC.

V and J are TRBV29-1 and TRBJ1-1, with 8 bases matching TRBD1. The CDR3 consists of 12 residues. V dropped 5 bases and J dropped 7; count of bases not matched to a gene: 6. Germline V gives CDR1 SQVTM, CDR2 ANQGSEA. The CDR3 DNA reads TGCAGCGTTACAGGGGGTTACGGTGAAGCTTTCTTT. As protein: CSVTGGYGEAFF.

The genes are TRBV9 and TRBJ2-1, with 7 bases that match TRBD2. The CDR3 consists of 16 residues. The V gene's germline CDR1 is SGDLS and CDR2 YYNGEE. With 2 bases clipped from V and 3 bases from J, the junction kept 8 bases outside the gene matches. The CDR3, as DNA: TGTGCCAGCAGCGTCTCCGGAGGACTAGTCTACAATGAGCAGTTCTTC. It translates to CASSVSGGLVYNEQFF.

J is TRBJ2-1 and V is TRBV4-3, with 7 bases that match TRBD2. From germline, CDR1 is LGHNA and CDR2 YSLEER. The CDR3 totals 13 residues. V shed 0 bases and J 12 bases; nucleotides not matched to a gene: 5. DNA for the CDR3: TGCGCCAGCAGCCAAGACAGGGACTATCCGCAGTTCTTC. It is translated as CASSQDRDYPQFF.

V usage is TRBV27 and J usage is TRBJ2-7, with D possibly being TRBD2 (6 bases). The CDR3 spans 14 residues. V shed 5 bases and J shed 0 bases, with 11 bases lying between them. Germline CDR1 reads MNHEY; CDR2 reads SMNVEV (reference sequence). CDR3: CASSRPGSSYEQYF. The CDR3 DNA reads TGTGCCAGCAGTCGACCCGGGAGCTCCTACGAGCAGTACTTC.

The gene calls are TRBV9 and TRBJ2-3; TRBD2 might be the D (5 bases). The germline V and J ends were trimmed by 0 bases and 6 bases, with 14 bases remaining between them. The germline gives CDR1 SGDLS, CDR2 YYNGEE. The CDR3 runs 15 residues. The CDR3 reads CASSVGVSSRDTQYF. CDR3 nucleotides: TGTGCCAGCAGCGTAGGGGTATCTAGCAGGGATACGCAGTATTTT.

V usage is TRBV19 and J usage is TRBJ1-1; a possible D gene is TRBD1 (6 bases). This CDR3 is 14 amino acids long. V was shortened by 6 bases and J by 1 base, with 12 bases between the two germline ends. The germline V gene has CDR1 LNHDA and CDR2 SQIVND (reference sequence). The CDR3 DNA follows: TGTGCCAGTAGCCGGGGGGGGGCGAACACTGAAGCTTTCTTT. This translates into CASSRGGANTEAFF.

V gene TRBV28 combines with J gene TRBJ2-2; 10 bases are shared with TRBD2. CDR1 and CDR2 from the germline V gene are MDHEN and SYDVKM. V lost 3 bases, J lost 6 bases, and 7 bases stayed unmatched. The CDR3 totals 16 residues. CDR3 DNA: TGTGCCAGCAGTTTCAGGGGAGCGGGAGGGTCCGGGGAGCTGTTTTTT. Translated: CASSFRGAGGSGELFF.

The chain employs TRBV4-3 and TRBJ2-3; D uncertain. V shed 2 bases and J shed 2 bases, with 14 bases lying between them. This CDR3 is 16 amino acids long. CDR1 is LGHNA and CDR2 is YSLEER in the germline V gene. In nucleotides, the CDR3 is TGCGCCAGCAGCCAATCCTCAGGATATAACACAGATACGCAGTATTTT. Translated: CASSQSSGYNTDTQYF.

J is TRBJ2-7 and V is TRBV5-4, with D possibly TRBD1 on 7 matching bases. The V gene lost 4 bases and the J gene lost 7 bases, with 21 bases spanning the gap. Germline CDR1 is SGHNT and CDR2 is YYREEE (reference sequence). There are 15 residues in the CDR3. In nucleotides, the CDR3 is TGTGCCAGCAGCCAAGCGGGTGGAGGGGGCTTTGAGCAGTACTTC. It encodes CASSQAGGGGFEQYF.

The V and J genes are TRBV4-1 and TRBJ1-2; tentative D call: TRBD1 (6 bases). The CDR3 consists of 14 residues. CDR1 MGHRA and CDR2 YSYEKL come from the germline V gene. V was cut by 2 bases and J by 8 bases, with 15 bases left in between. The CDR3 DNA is TGCGCCAGCAGCCAATATACAGGGTTGGGCGGCTACACCTTC. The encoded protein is CASSQYTGLGGYTF.

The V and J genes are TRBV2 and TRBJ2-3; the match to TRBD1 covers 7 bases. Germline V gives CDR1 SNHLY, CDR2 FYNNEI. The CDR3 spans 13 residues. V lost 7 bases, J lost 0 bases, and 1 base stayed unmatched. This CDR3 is CASMGQSTDTQYF. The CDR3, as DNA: TGTGCCAGCATGGGACAGAGCACAGATACGCAGTATTTT.

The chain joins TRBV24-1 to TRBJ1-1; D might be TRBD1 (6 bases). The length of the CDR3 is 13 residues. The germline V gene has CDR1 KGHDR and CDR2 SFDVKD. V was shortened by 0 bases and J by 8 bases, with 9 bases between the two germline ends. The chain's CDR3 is CATSDLEGEEAFF. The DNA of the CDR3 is TGTGCCACCAGTGATTTGGAGGGGGAAGAAGCTTTCTTT.

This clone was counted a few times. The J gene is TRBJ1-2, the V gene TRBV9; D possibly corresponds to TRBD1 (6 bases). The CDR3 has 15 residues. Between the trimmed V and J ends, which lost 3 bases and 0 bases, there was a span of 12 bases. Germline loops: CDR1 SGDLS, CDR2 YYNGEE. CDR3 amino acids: CASSARQAPNYGYTF. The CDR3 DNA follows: TGTGCCAGCAGCGCACGACAGGCGCCTAACTATGGCTACACCTTC.

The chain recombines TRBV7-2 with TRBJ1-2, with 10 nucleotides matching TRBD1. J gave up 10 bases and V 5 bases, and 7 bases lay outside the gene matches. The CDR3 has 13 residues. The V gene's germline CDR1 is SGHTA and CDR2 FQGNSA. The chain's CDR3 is CASSLRDRGNYTF. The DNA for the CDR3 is TGTGCCAGCAGCCTCCGGGACAGGGGTAACTACACCTTC.

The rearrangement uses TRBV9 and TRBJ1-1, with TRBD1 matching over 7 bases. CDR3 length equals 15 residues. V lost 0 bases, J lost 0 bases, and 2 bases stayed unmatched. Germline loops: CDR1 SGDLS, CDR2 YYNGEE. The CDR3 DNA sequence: TGTGCCAGCAGCGTAGTGGACAGGTTGAACACTGAAGCTTTCTTT. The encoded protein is CASSVVDRLNTEAFF.

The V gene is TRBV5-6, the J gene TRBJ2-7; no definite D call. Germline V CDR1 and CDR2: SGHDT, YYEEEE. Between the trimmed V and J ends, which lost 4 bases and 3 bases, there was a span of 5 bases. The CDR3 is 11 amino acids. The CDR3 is CASSGNYEQYF. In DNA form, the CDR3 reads TGTGCCAGCAGCGGCAACTACGAGCAGTACTTC.

The CDR3 DNA reads as TGTGCCAGCTCACCGTTCGAGAGGGATCAGCCCCAGCATTTT. Translating gives CASSPFERDQPQHF. The V gene is TRBV18, the J gene TRBJ1-5; D is ambiguous. Trimming cost V 3 bases and J 5 bases, with 11 bases left between them. Germline-derived CDR1 and CDR2 are KGHSH and LQKENI. This CDR3 is built from 14 residues.

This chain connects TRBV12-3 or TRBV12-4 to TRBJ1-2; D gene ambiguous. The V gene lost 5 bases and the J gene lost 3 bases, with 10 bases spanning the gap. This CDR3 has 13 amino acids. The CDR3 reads CASSPVLYYGYTF. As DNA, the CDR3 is TGTGCCAGCAGTCCAGTTCTCTACTATGGCTACACCTTC.

The CDR3 DNA reads TGCGCCAGCAGCTTGCAGGGAAATAAGGGTGAAGCTTTCTTT. Translation: CASSLQGNKGEAFF. The chain combines TRBV5-1 with TRBJ1-1; maybe TRBD1 (5 bases). CDR3 length equals 14 residues. Looked up from germline, CDR1 is SGHRS and CDR2 is YFSETQ. Trimming cost V 1 base and J 7 bases, with 14 bases left between them.

CDR3 region: CASSFGLGATDTQYF. CDR3 coding DNA: TGTGCCAGCAGCTTTGGCTTGGGGGCCACAGATACGCAGTATTTT. The rearrangement joins TRBV7-8 to TRBJ2-3; D may be TRBD1 (6 bases). This CDR3 has 15 residues. Germline values: CDR1 SGHVS, CDR2 FQNEAQ. With 3 bases removed from V and 2 bases from J, the gap between germline ends came to 12 bases.

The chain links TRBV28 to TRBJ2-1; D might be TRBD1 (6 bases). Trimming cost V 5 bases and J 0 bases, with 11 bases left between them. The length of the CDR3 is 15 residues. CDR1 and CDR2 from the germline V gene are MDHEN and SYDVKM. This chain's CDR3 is CASSIRGSSYNEQFF. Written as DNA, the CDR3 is TGTGCCAGCAGTATCAGGGGAAGCTCCTACAATGAGCAGTTCTTC.

The CDR3 DNA sequence: TGCAGTGCTGGGGGGACTGAAGCTTTCTTT. It specifies CSAGGTEAFF. V and J are TRBV20-1 and TRBJ1-1, with a possible D match to TRBD1 (5 bases). The CDR3 length is 10 residues. From germline, CDR1 is DFQATT and CDR2 SNEGSKA (reference sequence). V shed 5 bases and J shed 5 bases, with 6 bases lying between them.

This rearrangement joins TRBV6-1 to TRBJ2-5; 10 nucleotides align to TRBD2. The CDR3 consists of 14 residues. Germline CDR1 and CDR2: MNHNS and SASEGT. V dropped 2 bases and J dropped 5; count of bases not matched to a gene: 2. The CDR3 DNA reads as TGTGCCAGCAGTGAAAGCGGGAGGGCGGAGACCCAGTACTTC. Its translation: CASSESGRAETQYF.

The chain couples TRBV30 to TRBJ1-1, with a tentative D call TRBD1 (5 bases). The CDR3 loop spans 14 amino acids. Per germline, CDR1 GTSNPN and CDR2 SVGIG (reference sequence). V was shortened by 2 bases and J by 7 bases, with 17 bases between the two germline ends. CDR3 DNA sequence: TGTGCCTGGAGTATTCTTGGCAGGGAGGGTGAAGCTTTCTTT. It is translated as CAWSILGREGEAFF.